The rows below give T cell receptor beta chains drawn from one sample of a study of cytomegalovirus exposure and HLA in healthy donors. Libraries were prepared by immunoSEQ multiplex PCR; TCRdb keeps only in-frame clonotypes and omits some of them. The sample contains some 170,000 clones, 80% to 85% of which appear only once. The sequenced material came from PBMCs. The receptor set was obtained from a man aged 25 to 40 in good health and CMV-seropositive. Both conserved end residues are part of each CDR3. A D gene is named only where the DNA matches it firmly. Not all rows give a size; the values are once, few, many and, for expanded clones, a class.

D,V,J,size,DNA,CDR3
TRBD2,TRBV19,TRBJ2-1,.,TGTGCCAGTAGTCTGATAGCGGGGGCCTACAATGAGCAGTTCTTC,CASSLIAGAYNEQFF
.,TRBV9,TRBJ2-7,.,TGTGCCAGCAGCGTAGGGCAGGGGCCTAACCTCTCCTACGAGCAGTACTTC,CASSVGQGPNLSYEQYF
TRBD1,TRBV4-3,TRBJ1-3,.,TGCGCCAGCAGCCAAGGGGCACACAGGGGCTCTGGAAACACCATATATTTT,CASSQGAHRGSGNTIYF
.,TRBV7-9,TRBJ1-5,.,TGTGCCAGCAGTATCACAGGGAGCAATCAGCCCCAGCATTTT,CASSITGSNQPQHF
.,TRBV7-2,TRBJ2-7,.,TGTGCCAGCAGCTTAGGGGGTGGACTTATCTCCTACGAGCAGTACTTC,CASSLGGGLISYEQYF
.,TRBV4-3,TRBJ1-5,.,TGCGCCAGCAGCCAAGATCTAACAGGGCACAGCAATCAGCCCCAGCATTTT,CASSQDLTGHSNQPQHF
TRBD2,TRBV29-1,TRBJ2-2,.,TGCAGCGTGCGCCTAGCGGGAGGTGAAACCGGGGAGCTGTTTTTT,CSVRLAGGETGELFF
TRBD1,TRBV9,TRBJ1-2,.,TGTGCCAGCAGCGGACCCGGGACAGAGCTTAACTATGGCTACACCTTC,CASSGPGTELNYGYTF
.,TRBV15,TRBJ2-5,many,TGTGCCACCAGCAGAGATACCAGGCTTGCGGAGACCCAGTACTTC,CATSRDTRLAETQYF
.,TRBV10-1,TRBJ2-3,.,TGCGCCAGCAGTGAGGTCTTAGCTTCAGATACGCAGTATTTT,CASSEVLASDTQYF
TRBD1,TRBV4-2,TRBJ2-7,.,TGTGCCAGCAGCCAAATGACAGGGGAGACCTACGAGCAGTACTTC,CASSQMTGETYEQYF
.,TRBV6-5,TRBJ2-7,.,TGTGCCAGCAGTTACGATGGATACAGTCCCTACGAGCAGTACTTC,CASSYDGYSPYEQYF
.,TRBV19,TRBJ2-3,.,TGTGCCAGTAGTATAGATTGGGCAGTCACAGATACGCAGTATTTT,CASSIDWAVTDTQYF
TRBD1,TRBV28,TRBJ2-5,.,TGTGCCAGCAGTCCCACTTATTTACGGGACAGGAAACAAGAGACCCAGTACTTC,CASSPTYLRDRKQETQYF
TRBD1,TRBV30,TRBJ1-2,.,TGTGCCTTTTCGGGACAGGGAGGCTACACCTTC,CAFSGQGGYTF
.,TRBV6-5,TRBJ2-7,few,TGTGCCAGCAGTTACGGTCCACAAATCTACGAGCAGTACTTC,CASSYGPQIYEQYF
.,TRBV4-2,TRBJ1-5,.,TGTGCCAGCAGCCAAGATGTTGGGGGCAGGCAGCCCCAGCATTTT,CASSQDVGGRQPQHF